The clone carrying this T cell receptor beta chain was detected only a few times. Its antigen is undetermined. J was trimmed by 5 bases and V by 5 bases; bases with no gene match: 4. CDR3 length: 14 residues. Looked up from germline, CDR1 is DFQATT and CDR2 is SNEGSKA (reference sequence). The entry originates in a study of T cell repertoires in cytomegalovirus infection. In TCRdb, the reads were re-called with MiXCR into one record per CDR3 protein. The repertoire includes about 150,000 distinct CDR3 sequences, about a quarter of them detected once, and roughly 9.8% sits in the top ten. Study results and caveats: People with CMV and the relevant HLA were identified by cumulative public TCR beta family frequency. Clonotype analysis showed dominance of the ex vivo response by HLA-C-restricted CMV-specific TCR beta clonotypes.

The TCR sequence derives from a human donor in good health (CMV status not recorded). Some clones in this sample may be carry-over from other donors' samples. The chain links TRBV20-1 to TRBJ2-1; 12 nucleotides agree with TRBD1. The sequenced sample was PBMCs. The CDR3: CSAGWDRGHNEQFF. The DNA of the CDR3 is TGCAGTGCTGGGTGGGACAGGGGGCACAATGAGCAGTTCTTC.